These 9 T cell receptor beta chains were sequenced from one sample in a study of shared clonotypes between healthy human individuals. Some clones are missing from TCRdb's copy, which holds only in-frame ones; the method was immunoSEQ multiplex PCR. The sample consists of hundreds of thousands of clones, around 80% of them appearing once. The sequenced material came from PBMCs. The receptors originated from a woman in her 40s in good health. Some clones in this sample may be carry-over from other donors' samples.

J is TRBJ1-2 and V is TRBV27; 8 nucleotides line up with TRBD1. The CDR3 loop spans 14 amino acids. V dropped 2 bases and J dropped 4; count of bases not matched to a gene: 3. Germline CDR1 MNHEY, CDR2 SMNVEV (reference sequence). The CDR3 here is CASSLPQGGYGYTF. The CDR3 nucleotides read TGTGCCAGCAGTTTACCACAGGGGGGCTATGGCTACACCTTC.

The chain recombines TRBV28 with TRBJ2-7, with 8 bases identical to TRBD1. There are 13 residues in the CDR3. V shed 6 bases and J 5 bases; nucleotides not matched to a gene: 6. Germline lookup yields CDR1 MDHEN and CDR2 SYDVKM. The CDR3 loop reads CASSSGQDHEQYF. CDR3 coding DNA: TGTGCCAGCAGCTCGGGACAGGACCACGAGCAGTACTTC.

In this sample, this clone turned up once. V and J are TRBV7-2 and TRBJ2-1; TRBD2 agrees at 8 bases. This CDR3 spans 13 amino acids. Germline V gene sequence: CDR1 SGHTA, CDR2 FQGNSA. Trimming removed 0 bases from V and 13 bases from J; junction bases left unmatched: 5. The CDR3 sequence is CASSLASSGNQFF. CDR3 nucleotide sequence: TGTGCCAGCAGCTTAGCGAGTAGCGGGAACCAGTTCTTC.

The chain combines TRBV7-9 with TRBJ2-1; 7 positions agree with TRBD1. The germline CDR1 and CDR2 sequences are SEHNR and FQNEAQ (reference sequence). The CDR3 is 13 residues long. After removal of 5 bases from V and 7 bases from J, the junction contained 5 bases not matched to a gene. CDR3: CASSQIQGNEQFF. CDR3 nucleotides: TGTGCCAGCAGCCAGATACAGGGGAATGAGCAGTTCTTC.

This rearrangement joins TRBV9 to TRBJ2-3; possibly TRBD2 for D (5 bases). The CDR3 extends over 17 amino acids. The V end lost 0 bases, the J end lost 1 base, and 15 bases lay between the germline ends. Germline V gives CDR1 SGDLS, CDR2 YYNGEE. The CDR3 is CASSVAPEGRGTDTQYF. The CDR3 region has the DNA TGTGCCAGCAGCGTAGCCCCCGAGGGTAGGGGCACAGATACGCAGTATTTT. The full variable domain, rest sourced from reference TRBV9 and TRBJ2-3, is DSGVTQTPKHLITATGQRVTLRCSPRSGDLSVYWYQQSLDQGLQFLIQYYNGEERAKGNILERFSAQQFPDLHSELNLSSLELGDSALYFCASSVAPEGRGTDTQYFGPGTRLTVL.

CDR3 nucleotide sequence: TGTGCCATCAGTGACGGTTCCCGCAAGCGGGAGCAGTTCTTC. Protein: CAISDGSRKREQFF. The J gene is TRBJ2-1, the V gene TRBV10-3; tentative D call: TRBD2 (5 bases). Germline CDR1 ENHRY, CDR2 SYGVKD. Trimming cost V 3 bases and J 10 bases, with 16 bases left between them. The CDR3 has 14 residues.

CDR3 coding DNA: TGCGCCAGCAGCCAAGAAGCGGACAGCTCTGGGGCCAACGTCCTGACTTTC. It yields the protein CASSQEADSSGANVLTF. The rearrangement joins TRBV4-3 to TRBJ2-6; D may be TRBD1 (6 bases). The V and J ends lost 0 bases and 0 bases respectively, with 9 bases between them. The CDR3 loop spans 17 amino acids. Germline CDR1 LGHNA, CDR2 YSLEER.

This sequence joins TRBV5-4 and TRBJ2-5; 9 positions agree with TRBD1. CDR3 length equals 16 residues. Germline loops: CDR1 SGHNT, CDR2 YYREEE (reference sequence). The ends lost 2 bases at V and 2 bases at J; junction bases unmatched: 7. DNA of the CDR3: TGTGCCAGCAGCTTCCCGGACAGGGGTCGGCAAGAGACCCAGTACTTC. Its protein product is CASSFPDRGRQETQYF.

This clone was seen a single time. This chain uses TRBV11-3 with TRBJ2-5; D gene ambiguous. The CDR3 length is 12 residues. Trimming removed 0 bases from V and 7 bases from J, with 6 bases in between. Germline CDR1 SGHNT, CDR2 YENEEA. CDR3 nucleotide sequence: TGTGCCAGCAGCTTAGATTCGGTGACCCAGTACTTC. Protein product: CASSLDSVTQYF.